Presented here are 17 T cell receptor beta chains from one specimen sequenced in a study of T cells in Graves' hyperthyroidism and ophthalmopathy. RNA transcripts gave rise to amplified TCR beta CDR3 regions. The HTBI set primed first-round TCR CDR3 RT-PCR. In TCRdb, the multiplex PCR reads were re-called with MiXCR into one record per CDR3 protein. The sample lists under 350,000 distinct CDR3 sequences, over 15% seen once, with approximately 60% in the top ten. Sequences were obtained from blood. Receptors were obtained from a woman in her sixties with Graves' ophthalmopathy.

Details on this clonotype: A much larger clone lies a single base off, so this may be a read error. The DNA for the CDR3 is TGTGCCTGCAGTTCACGGACGGATACTTACGAGCAGTACTTC. This encodes CACSSRTDTYEQYF. The chain couples TRBV6-2 or TRBV6-3 to TRBJ2-7; no reliable D call. This CDR3 comprises 14 residues. Germline V gives CDR1 MNHEY, CDR2 SVGEGT.

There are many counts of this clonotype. Written as DNA, the CDR3 is TGCAGCGTTGGACTAGCGGGGGGGCCCGGCACAGATACGCAGTATTTT. Translated: CSVGLAGGPGTDTQYF. The chain recombines TRBV29-1 with TRBJ2-3, with 14 bases identical to TRBD2. The ends lost 4 bases at V and 1 base at J; junction bases unmatched: 4. From germline, CDR1 is SQVTM and CDR2 ANQGSEA. The CDR3 is 16 amino acids.

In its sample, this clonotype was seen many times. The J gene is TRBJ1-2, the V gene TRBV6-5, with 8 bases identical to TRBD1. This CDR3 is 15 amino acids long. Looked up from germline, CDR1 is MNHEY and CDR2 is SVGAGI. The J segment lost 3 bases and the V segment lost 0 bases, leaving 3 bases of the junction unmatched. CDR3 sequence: CASSYSGRGHYGYTF. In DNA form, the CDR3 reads TGTGCCAGCAGTTACTCGGGCAGGGGGCACTATGGCTACACCTTC.

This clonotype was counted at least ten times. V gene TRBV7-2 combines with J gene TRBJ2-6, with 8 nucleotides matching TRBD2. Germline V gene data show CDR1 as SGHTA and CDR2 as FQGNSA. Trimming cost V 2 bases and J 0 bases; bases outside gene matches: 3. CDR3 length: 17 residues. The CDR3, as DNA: TGTGCCAGCAGCTTACTCGGGAGGGCCTCTGGGGCCAACGTCCTGACTTTC. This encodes CASSLLGRASGANVLTF.

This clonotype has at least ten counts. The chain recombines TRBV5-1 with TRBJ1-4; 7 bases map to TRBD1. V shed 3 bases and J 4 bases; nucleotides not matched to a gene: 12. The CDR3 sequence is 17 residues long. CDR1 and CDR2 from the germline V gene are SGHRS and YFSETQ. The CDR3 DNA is TGCGCCAGCAGCTCGAGCCGACCCGGGACAGTTAATGAAAAACTGTTTTTT. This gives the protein CASSSSRPGTVNEKLFF.

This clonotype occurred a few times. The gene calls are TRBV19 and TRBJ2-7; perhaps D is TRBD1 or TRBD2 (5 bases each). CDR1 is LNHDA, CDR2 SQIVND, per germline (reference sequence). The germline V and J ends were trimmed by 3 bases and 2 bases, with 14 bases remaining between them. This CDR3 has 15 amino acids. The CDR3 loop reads CASSITGTKAYEQYF. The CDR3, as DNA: TGTGCCAGTAGTATTACCGGGACGAAGGCCTACGAGCAGTACTTC.

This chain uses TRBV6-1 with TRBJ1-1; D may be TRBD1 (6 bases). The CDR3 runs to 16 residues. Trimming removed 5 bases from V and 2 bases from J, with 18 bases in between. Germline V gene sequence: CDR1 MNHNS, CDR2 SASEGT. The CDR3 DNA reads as TGTGCCAGCAGTTTCCCCCCCGGACAGCGTAACACTGAAGCTTTCTTT. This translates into CASSFPPGQRNTEAFF.

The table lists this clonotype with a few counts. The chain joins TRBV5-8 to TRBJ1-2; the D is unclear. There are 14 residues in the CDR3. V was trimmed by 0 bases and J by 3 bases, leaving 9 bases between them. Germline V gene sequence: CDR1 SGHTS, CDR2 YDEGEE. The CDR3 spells CASSLAGEYYGYTF. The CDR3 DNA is TGTGCCAGCAGCTTGGCCGGGGAATACTATGGCTACACCTTC.

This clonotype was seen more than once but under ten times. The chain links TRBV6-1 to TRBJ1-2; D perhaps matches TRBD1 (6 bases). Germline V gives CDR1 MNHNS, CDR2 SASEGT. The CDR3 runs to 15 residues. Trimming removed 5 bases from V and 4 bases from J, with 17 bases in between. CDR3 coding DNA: TGTGCCAGCAGTTCATCACAGGGATACCGCTATGGCTACACCTTC. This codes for CASSSSQGYRYGYTF.

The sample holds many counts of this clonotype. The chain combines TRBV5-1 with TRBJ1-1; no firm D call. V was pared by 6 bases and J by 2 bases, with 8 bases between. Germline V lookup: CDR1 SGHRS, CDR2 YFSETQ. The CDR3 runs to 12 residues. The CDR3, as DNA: TGCGCCAGCAAAATTGACAACACTGAAGCTTTCTTT. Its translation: CASKIDNTEAFF.

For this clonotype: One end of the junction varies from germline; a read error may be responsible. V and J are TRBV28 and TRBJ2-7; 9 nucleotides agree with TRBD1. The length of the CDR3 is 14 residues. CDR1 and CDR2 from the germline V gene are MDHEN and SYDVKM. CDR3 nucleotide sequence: TGCGCCAGCAGCCTCATACAGGGGGCGCAGGAGCAGTACTTC. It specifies CASSLIQGAQEQYF. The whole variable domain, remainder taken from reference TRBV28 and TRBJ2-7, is DVKVTQSSRYLVKRTGEKVFLECVQDMDHENMFWYRQDPGLGLRLIYFSYDVKMKEKGDIPEGYSVSREKKERFSLILESASTNQTSMYLCASSLIQGAQEQYFGPGTRLTVT.

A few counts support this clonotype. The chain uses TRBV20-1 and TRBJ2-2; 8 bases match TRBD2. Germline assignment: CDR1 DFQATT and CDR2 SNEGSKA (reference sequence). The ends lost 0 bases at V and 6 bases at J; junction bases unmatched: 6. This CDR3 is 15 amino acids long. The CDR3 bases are TGCAGTGCTAGAGACGGGGGGGCGGGGGCCGGGGAGCTGTTTTTT. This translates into CSARDGGAGAGELFF.

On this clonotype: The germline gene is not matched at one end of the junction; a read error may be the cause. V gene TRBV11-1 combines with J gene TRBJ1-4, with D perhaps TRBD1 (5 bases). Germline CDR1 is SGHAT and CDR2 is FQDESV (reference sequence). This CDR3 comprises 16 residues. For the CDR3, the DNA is TGTGCCAGCACCAAGGGACCGGGAGCAGCTAATGAAAAACTGCTTTTT. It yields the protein CASTKGPGAANEKLLF. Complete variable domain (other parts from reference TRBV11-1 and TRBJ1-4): EAEVAQSPRYKITEKSQAVAFWCDPISGHATLYWYRQILGQGPELLVQFQDESVVDDSQLPKDRFSAERLKGVDSTLKIQPAELGDSAMYLCASTKGPGAANEKLLFGSGTQLSVL.

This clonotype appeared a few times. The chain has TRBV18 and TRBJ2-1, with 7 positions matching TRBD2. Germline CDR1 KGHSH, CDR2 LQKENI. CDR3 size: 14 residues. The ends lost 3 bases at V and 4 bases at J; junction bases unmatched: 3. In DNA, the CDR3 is TGTGCCAGCTCACCCCCTAGCGGTTACAATGAGCAGTTCTTC. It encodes CASSPPSGYNEQFF.

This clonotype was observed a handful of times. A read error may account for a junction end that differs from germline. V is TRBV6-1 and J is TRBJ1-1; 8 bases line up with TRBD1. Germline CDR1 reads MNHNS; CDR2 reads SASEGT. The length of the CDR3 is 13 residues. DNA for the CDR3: TGTACCAGCAGTAGTGACAGGGGCTATAAAGCTTTCTTT. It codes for CTSSSDRGYKAFF.

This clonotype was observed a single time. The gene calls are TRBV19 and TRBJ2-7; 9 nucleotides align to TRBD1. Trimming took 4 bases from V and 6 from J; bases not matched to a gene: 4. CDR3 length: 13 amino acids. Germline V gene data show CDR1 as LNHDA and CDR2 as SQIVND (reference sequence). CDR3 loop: CASSNRDRAEQYF. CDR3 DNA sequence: TGTGCCAGTAGTAACCGGGACAGGGCCGAGCAGTACTTC. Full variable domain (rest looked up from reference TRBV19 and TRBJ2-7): DGGITQSPKYLFRKEGQNVTLSCEQNLNHDAMYWYRQDPGQGLRLIYYSQIVNDFQKGDIAEGYSVSREKKESFPLTVTSAQKNPTAFYLCASSNRDRAEQYFGPGTRLTVT.

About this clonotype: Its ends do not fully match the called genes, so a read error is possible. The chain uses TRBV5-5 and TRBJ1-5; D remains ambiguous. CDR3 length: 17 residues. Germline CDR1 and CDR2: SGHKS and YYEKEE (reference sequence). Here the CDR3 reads CASNLGGSREINQPQHF. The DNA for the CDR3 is TGTGCCAGCAACTTGGGAGGCAGTAGGGAAATCAATCAGCCCCAGCATTTT.